One T cell receptor (beta chain) is described in this entry. J lost 2 bases, V lost 6 bases, and 4 bases had no gene match. The CDR3 has 13 amino acids. CDR1 and CDR2 from the germline V gene are LGHDT and YNNKEL (reference sequence). The data were obtained in a study of blood T cell repertoires in COVID-19. For the study at large: COVID-19 samples, acute and convalescent, were from the United States, Italy and Spain. PBMCs, B-cell-depleted T cells, or T cells provided the cDNA or gDNA that made up the material.

Profiling relied on immunoSEQ multiplex PCR, and the TCRdb table lists in-frame clones only, not all of them. The table records about 98,000 clones, roughly nine tenths of them present only once. The chain uses TRBV3-1 (or the pseudogene TRBV3-2) and TRBJ2-7, with 7 bases fitting TRBD1. The TCR comes from a woman aged 45-65 years with COVID-19, enrolled during active disease. The sequencing sample was made of peripheral blood. The chain's CDR3 is CASRGDSPYEQYF. The CDR3 bases are TGTGCCAGCAGGGGGGACAGCCCCTACGAGCAGTACTTC.